The T cell receptor beta chain under discussion was sequenced for a study of regulatory T cells in long-lasting Graves disease. The sample's time point: newly diagnosed GD, antithyroid drugs for less than 3 months. PBMCs provided the RNA from which the TCR library was made. Both iRepertoire HTBI primers and Arm-PCR of CDR3 regions were used to build the TCR beta libraries. In TCRdb, the multiplex PCR reads were re-called with MiXCR into one record per CDR3 protein. The data contain 580,000 or so distinct CDR3 sequences, about 16% of them singletons. This clonotype was seen repeatedly, ten times or more. This same sample was also taken into another study, of T cells in Graves' hyperthyroidism and ophthalmopathy.

This TCR was recovered from a man between 18 and 29 years old with Graves disease. Sequences were derived from peripheral blood mononuclear cells (PBMCs), sampled at new diagnosis, from a patient treated with antithyroid drugs.

The CDR3 protein is CAWSGTVRVEQYF. The DNA of the CDR3 is TGTGCCTGGTCCGGGACAGTAAGGGTCGAGCAGTACTTC. The V and J genes are TRBV30 and TRBJ2-7; 7 positions match TRBD1. Germline lookup yields CDR1 GTSNPN and CDR2 SVGIG (reference sequence). The CDR3 is 13 amino acids. V lost 5 bases and J lost 6; bases outside the gene matches: 10.